What follows is one T cell receptor beta chain and its context. The antigen remains undetermined. V was shortened by 1 base and J by 4 bases, with 10 bases between the two germline ends. The CDR3 is 14 residues long. CDR1 and CDR2 (germline): SNHLY, FYNNEI. The data are from a study of T cell responses to AZD1222 COVID-19 vaccine. In the study overall: Second-dose schedules of about 4 or about 12 weeks were combined. Study-wide points: Spike-specific TCR breadth and depth both grew after two AZD1222 doses. Donors were mostly white British, more females; clonal diversity possibly underestimated. Every sample of the repertoires postdated the peak T cell response.

The repertoire was sequenced with immunoSEQ multiplex PCR; TCRdb's copy has only in-frame clones and lacks some. The data show 110,000 to 150,000 clones, 90% to 95% seen once. This rearrangement joins TRBV2 to TRBJ1-2; D unresolved. The clonotype was recovered from an adult in good health. The sample was peripheral blood, taken on day 0 of AZD1222 vaccination. The CDR3 region has the DNA TGTGCCAGCAGTGAAGGACGACAAACCTATGGCTACACCTTC. Residues: CASSEGRQTYGYTF. Full variable domain (rest looked up from reference TRBV2 and TRBJ1-2): EPEVTQTPSHQVTQMGQEVILRCVPISNHLYFYWYRQILGQKVEFLVSFYNNEISEKSEIFDDQFSVERPDGSNFTLKIRSTKLEDSAMYFCASSEGRQTYGYTFGSGTRLTVV.